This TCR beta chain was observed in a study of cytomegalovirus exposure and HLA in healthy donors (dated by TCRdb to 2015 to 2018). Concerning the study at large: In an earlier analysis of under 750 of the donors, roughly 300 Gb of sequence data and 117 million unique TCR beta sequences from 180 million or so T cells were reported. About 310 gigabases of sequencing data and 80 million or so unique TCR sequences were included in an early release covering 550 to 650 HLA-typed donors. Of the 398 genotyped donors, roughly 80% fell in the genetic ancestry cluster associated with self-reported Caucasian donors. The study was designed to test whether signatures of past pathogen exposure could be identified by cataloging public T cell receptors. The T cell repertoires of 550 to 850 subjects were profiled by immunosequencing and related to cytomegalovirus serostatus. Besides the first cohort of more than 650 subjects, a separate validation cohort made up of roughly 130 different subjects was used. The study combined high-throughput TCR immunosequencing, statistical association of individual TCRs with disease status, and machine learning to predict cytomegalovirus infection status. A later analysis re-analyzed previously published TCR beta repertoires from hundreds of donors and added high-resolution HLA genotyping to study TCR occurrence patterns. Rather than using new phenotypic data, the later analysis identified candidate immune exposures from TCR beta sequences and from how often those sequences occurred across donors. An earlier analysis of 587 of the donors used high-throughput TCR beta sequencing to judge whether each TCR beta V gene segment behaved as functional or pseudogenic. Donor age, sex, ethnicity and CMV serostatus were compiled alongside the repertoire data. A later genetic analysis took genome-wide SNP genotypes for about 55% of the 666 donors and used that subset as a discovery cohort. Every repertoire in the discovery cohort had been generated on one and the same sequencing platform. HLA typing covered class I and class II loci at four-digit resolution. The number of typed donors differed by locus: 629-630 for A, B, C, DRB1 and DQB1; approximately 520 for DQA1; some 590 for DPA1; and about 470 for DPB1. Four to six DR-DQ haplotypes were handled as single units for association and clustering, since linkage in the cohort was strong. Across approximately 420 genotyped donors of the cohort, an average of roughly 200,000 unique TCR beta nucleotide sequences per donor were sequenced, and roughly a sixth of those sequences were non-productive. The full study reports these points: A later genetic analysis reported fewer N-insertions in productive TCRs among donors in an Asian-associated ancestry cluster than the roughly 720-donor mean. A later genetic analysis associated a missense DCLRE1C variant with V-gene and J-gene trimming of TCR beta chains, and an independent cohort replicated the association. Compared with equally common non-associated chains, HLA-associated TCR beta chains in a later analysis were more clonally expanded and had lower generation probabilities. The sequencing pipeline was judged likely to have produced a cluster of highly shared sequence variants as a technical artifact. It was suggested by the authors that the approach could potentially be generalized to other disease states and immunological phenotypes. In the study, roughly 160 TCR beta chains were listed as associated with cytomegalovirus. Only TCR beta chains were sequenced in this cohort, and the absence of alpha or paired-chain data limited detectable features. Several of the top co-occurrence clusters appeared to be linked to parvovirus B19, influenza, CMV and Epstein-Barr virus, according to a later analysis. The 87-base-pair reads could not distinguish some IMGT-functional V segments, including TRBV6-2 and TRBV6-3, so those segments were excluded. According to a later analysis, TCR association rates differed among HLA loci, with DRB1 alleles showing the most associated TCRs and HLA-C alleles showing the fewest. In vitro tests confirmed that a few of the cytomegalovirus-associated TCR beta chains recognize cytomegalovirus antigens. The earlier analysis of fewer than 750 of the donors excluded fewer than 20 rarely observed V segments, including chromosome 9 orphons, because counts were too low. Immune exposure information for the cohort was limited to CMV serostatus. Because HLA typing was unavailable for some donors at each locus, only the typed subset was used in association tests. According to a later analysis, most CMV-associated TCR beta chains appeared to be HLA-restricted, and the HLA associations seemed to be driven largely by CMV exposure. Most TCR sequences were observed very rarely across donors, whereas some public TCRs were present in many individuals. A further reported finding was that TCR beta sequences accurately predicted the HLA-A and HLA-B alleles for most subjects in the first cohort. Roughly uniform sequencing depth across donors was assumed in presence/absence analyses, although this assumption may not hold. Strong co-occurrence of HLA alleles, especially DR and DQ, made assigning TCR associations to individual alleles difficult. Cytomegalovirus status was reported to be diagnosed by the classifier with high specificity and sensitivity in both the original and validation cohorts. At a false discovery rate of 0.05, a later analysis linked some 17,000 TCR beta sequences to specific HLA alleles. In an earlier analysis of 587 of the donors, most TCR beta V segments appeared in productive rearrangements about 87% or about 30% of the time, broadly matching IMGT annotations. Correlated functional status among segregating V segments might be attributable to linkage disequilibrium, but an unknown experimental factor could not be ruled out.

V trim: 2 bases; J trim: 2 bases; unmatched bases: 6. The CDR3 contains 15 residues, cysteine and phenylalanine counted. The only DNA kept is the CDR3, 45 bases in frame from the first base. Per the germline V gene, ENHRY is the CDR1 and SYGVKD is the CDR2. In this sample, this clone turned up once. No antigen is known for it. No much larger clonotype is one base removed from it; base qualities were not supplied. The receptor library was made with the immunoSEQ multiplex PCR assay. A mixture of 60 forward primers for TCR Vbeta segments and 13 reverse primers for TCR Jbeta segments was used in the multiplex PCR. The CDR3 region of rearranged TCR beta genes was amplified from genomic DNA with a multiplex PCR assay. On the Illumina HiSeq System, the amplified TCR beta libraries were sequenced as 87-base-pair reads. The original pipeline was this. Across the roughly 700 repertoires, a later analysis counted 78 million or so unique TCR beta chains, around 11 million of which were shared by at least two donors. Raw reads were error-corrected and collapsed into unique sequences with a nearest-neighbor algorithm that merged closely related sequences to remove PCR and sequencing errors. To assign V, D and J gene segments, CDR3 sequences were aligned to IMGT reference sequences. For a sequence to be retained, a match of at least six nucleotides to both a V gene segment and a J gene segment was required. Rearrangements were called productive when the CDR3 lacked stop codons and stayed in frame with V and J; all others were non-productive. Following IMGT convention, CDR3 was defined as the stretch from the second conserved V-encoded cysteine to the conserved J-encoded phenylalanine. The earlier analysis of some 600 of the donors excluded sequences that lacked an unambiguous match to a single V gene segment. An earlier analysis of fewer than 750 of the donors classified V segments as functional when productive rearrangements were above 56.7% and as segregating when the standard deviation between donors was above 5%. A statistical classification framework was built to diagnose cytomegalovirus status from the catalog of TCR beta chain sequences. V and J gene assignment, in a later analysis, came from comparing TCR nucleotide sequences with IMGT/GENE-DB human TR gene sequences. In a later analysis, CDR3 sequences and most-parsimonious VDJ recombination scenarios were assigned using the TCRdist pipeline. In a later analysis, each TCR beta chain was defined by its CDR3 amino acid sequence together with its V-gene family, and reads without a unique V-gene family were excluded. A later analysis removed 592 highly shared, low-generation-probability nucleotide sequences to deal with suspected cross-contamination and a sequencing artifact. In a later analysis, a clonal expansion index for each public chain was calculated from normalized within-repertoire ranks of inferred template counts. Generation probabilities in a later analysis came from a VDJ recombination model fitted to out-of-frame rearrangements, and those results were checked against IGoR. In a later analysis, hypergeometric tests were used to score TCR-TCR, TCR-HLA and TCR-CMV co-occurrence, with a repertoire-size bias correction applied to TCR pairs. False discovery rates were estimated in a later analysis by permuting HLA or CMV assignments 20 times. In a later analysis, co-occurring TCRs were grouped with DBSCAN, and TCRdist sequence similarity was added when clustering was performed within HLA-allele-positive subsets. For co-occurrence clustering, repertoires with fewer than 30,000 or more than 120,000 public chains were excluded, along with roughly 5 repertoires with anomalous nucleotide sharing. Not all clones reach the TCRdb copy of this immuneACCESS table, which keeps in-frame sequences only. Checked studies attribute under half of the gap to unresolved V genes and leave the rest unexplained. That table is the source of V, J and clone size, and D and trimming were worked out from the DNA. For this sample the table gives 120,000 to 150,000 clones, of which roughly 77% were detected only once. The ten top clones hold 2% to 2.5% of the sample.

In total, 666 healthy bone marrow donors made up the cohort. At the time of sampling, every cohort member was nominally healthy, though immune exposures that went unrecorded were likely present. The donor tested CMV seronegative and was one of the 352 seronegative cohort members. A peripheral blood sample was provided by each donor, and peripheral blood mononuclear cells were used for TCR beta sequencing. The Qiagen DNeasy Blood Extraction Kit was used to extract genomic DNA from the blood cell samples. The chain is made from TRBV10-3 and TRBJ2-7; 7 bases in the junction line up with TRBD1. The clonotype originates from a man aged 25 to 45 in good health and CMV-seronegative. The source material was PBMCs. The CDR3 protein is CAISEIIGTAYEQYF. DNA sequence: TGTGCCATCAGTGAGATTATTGGGACAGCCTACGAGCAGTACTTC.